This T cell receptor (beta chain) came from a study of T cells after yellow fever vaccination. The CDR3 covers 13 residues. After removal of 4 bases from V and 6 bases from J, the junction contained 2 bases not matched to a gene. Germline CDR1 and CDR2: LGHDT and YNNKEL (reference sequence). MiXCR, applied by TCRdb to the 5' RACE reads, yields one record per CDR3 protein. The table includes a few hundred thousand distinct CDR3 sequences, around a tenth detected once. This clonotype showed up many times. Its specificity is unknown. The study's findings and limits: CD4 and CD8 compartments shared a small share of clonotypes. Subsequent to the booster, the majority of primary-vaccination clones reappeared (96% CD4, 80% to 90% CD8).

Sequencing used PBMCs, obtained on the day of the first yellow fever vaccination. The sequence was collected from a man younger than 35 who received the YFV17D yellow fever vaccine. The chain is built from TRBV3-1 and TRBJ2-4, with 8 bases fitting TRBD2. The CDR3 sequence is CASSLRGGNIQYF. Here the CDR3 DNA reads TGTGCCAGCAGCCTTCGGGGGGGAAACATTCAGTACTTC.